Listed below are T cell receptor beta chains from one sample, sequenced in a study of blood T cells in healthy people across ages. MiXCR, applied by TCRdb to the 5' RACE reads, yields one record per CDR3 protein. Altogether 650,000 to 1,000,000 distinct CDR3 sequences are present, 35% to 40% being singletons, with the ten largest covering about an eighth. The sequenced material came from blood. These receptors all come from a young man in good health. Both conserved end residues are part of each CDR3. A D gene is named only where the DNA matches it firmly. Clone size is stated in some rows and not others, as once, few, many or a class when expanded.

V gene: TRBV6-2/TRBV6-3
clone size: few
J gene: TRBJ1-2
D gene: -
CDR3 DNA: TGTGCCAGCAGTTACGGGGTCAGAACCTATGGCTACACCTTC
CDR3 protein: CASSYGVRTYGYTF

V gene: TRBV9
clone size: many
J gene: TRBJ2-3
D gene: TRBD2
CDR3 DNA: TGTGCCAGCAGCGAGGGTAGCGGGGGGCTCGGTCGTGTGGCAGATACGCAGTATTTT
CDR3 protein: CASSEGSGGLGRVADTQYF

V gene: TRBV20-1
clone size: -
J gene: TRBJ2-5
D gene: TRBD1
CDR3 DNA: TGCAGTGCCGACCCCAGGGGGCAAGAGACCCAGTACTTC
CDR3 protein: CSADPRGQETQYF

V gene: TRBV6-5
clone size: -
J gene: TRBJ1-1
D gene: TRBD1
CDR3 DNA: TGTGCCAGCACCCCGGGACAGGGGAGGTACACTGAAGCTTTCTTT
CDR3 protein: CASTPGQGRYTEAFF

V gene: TRBV7-3
clone size: many
J gene: TRBJ2-3
D gene: TRBD1
CDR3 DNA: TGTGCCAGCAGTTCAGACAGGGCCTCTAGCACAGATACGCAGTATTTT
CDR3 protein: CASSSDRASSTDTQYF

V gene: TRBV2
clone size: many
J gene: TRBJ2-2
D gene: -
CDR3 DNA: TGTGCCAGCAAGAATCGGGGGAACACCGGGGAGCTGTTTTTT
CDR3 protein: CASKNRGNTGELFF

V gene: TRBV14
clone size: few
J gene: TRBJ1-2
D gene: TRBD1
CDR3 DNA: TGTGCCAGCAGCCCCTGGGGGACAGGGAATGGCTACACCTTC
CDR3 protein: CASSPWGTGNGYTF

V gene: TRBV3-1
clone size: once
J gene: TRBJ2-7
D gene: TRBD2
CDR3 DNA: TGTGCCAGCAGCCCTGGGACTAGCGGGAGGTTTGAAGTCTACGAGCAGTACTTC
CDR3 protein: CASSPGTSGRFEVYEQYF

V gene: TRBV7-2
clone size: many
J gene: TRBJ2-1
D gene: -
CDR3 DNA: TGTGCCAGCAGCTTAAAGGGGCGGGTAGGCAATGAGCAGTTCTTC
CDR3 protein: CASSLKGRVGNEQFF

V gene: TRBV7-2
clone size: -
J gene: TRBJ1-6
D gene: -
CDR3 DNA: TGTGCCAGCAGCTTAGTTCCAGGGACGAATAATTCACCCCTCCACTTT
CDR3 protein: CASSLVPGTNNSPLHF

V gene: TRBV5-4
clone size: few
J gene: TRBJ2-1
D gene: -
CDR3 DNA: TGTGCCAGCAGCTTCGAGTGGGTCCATGAGCAGTTCTTC
CDR3 protein: CASSFEWVHEQFF

V gene: TRBV20-1
clone size: few
J gene: TRBJ1-4
D gene: -
CDR3 DNA: TGCAGTGCTAGAGACCCCGCGGACAGCTCATATGAAAAACTGTTTTTT
CDR3 protein: CSARDPADSSYEKLFF

V gene: TRBV4-3
clone size: -
J gene: TRBJ1-2
D gene: TRBD1
CDR3 DNA: TGCGCCAGCAGCCGATTCTCCCGGACAGGGGGGGGCTACACCTTC
CDR3 protein: CASSRFSRTGGGYTF

V gene: TRBV4-3
clone size: few
J gene: TRBJ1-6
D gene: -
CDR3 DNA: TGCGCCAGCAGCCAAGGGGCGGTGAGCTCCTATAATTCACCCCTCCACTTT
CDR3 protein: CASSQGAVSSYNSPLHF

V gene: TRBV6-6
clone size: many
J gene: TRBJ2-3
D gene: TRBD2
CDR3 DNA: TGTGCCAGCAGCAAGACTAGCGGGGTTCGGGATACGCAGTATTTT
CDR3 protein: CASSKTSGVRDTQYF

V gene: TRBV14
clone size: -
J gene: TRBJ1-3
D gene: TRBD1
CDR3 DNA: TGTGCCAGCAGTGAAGGGGGCTGGGGGAACACCATATATTTT
CDR3 protein: CASSEGGWGNTIYF

V gene: TRBV18
clone size: once
J gene: TRBJ2-1
D gene: -
CDR3 DNA: TGTGCCAGCTCACCACCGTCGGCAGGGAGCTCCTACAATGAGCAGTTCTTC
CDR3 protein: CASSPPSAGSSYNEQFF

V gene: TRBV20-1
clone size: few
J gene: TRBJ2-5
D gene: -
CDR3 DNA: TGCAGTGCTAGGGGTCAGCCGACCGCGGGGAGACAAGAGACCCAGTACTTC
CDR3 protein: CSARGQPTAGRQETQYF

V gene: TRBV5-5
clone size: -
J gene: TRBJ2-7
D gene: -
CDR3 DNA: TGTGCCAGCAGCTTGGGCGTCAGGGGCTCCTACGAGCAGTACTTC
CDR3 protein: CASSLGVRGSYEQYF

V gene: TRBV7-8
clone size: few
J gene: TRBJ1-1
D gene: -
CDR3 DNA: TGTGCCAGCTCCGACATCAGGAACACTGAAGCTTTCTTT
CDR3 protein: CASSDIRNTEAFF

V gene: TRBV29-1
clone size: -
J gene: TRBJ2-2
D gene: -
CDR3 DNA: TGCAGCGTTGCCCGGACTGACACCGGGGAGCTGTTTTTT
CDR3 protein: CSVARTDTGELFF